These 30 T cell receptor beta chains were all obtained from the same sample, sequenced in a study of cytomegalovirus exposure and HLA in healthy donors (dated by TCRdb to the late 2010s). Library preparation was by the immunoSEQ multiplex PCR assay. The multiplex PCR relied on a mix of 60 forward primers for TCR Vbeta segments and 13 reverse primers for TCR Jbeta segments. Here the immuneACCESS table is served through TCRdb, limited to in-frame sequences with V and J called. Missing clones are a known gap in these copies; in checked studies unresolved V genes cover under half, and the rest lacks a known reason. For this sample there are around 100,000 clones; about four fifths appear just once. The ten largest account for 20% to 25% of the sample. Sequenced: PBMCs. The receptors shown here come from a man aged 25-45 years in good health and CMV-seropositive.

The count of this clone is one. This CDR3 is CAISESRQRSNQPQHF. The CDR3 DNA sequence: TGTGCCATCAGTGAGAGCAGACAGCGTTCAAATCAGCCCCAGCATTTT. The chain employs TRBV10-3 and TRBJ1-5; D may be TRBD1 (5 bases). Deletions cut 2 bases from V and 4 bases from J, with 15 bases between. CDR1 and CDR2 from the germline V gene are ENHRY and SYGVKD. This CDR3 spans 16 amino acids.

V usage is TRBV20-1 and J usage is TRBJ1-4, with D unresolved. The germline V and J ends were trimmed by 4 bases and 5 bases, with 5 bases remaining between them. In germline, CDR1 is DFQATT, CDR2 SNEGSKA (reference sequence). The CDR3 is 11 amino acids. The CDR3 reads CSATGNEKLFF. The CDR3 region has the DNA TGCAGTGCTACGGGGAATGAAAAACTGTTTTTT.

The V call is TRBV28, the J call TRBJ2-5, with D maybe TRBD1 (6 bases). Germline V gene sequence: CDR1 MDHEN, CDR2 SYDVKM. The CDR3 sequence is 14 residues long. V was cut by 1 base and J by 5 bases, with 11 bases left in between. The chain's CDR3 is CASSLSGARETQYF. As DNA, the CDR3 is TGTGCCAGCAGTTTATCAGGGGCGCGGGAGACCCAGTACTTC.

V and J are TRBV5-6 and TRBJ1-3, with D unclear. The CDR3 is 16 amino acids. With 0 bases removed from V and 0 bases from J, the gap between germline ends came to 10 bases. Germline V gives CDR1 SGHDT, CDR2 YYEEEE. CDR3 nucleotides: TGTGCCAGCAGCTTGGGCCCCACGAGCTCTGGAAACACCATATATTTT. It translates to CASSLGPTSSGNTIYF. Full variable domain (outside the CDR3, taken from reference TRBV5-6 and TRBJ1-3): DAGVTQSPTHLIKTRGQQVTLRCSPKSGHDTVSWYQQALGQGPQFIFQYYEEEERQRGNFPDRFSGHQFPNYSSELNVNALLLGDSALYLCASSLGPTSSGNTIYFGEGSWLTVV.

CDR3 sequence (DNA): TGTGCCAGCAGCTCTCCGGGACAGGGGCCCGTCCCTTATGGCTACACCTTC. It specifies CASSSPGQGPVPYGYTF. This sequence joins TRBV5-6 and TRBJ1-2; 10 bases line up with TRBD1. This CDR3 contains 17 residues. V lost 3 bases and J lost 5; bases outside the gene matches: 13. Germline V gives CDR1 SGHDT, CDR2 YYEEEE.

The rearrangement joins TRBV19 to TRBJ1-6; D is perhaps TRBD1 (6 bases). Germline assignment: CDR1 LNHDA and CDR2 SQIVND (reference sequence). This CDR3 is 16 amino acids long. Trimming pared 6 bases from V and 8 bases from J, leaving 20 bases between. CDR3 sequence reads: CASSMGRYRDYSPLHF. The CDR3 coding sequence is TGTGCCAGTAGCATGGGGCGCTACAGGGATTATTCACCCCTCCACTTT.

CDR3 sequence: CASSPRTSGSTGELFF. The CDR3 DNA is TGTGCCAGCAGCCCACGGACTAGCGGAAGCACCGGGGAGCTGTTTTTT. This rearrangement joins TRBV5-4 to TRBJ2-2, with 10 bases that match TRBD2. The germline V gene encodes CDR1 SGHNT and CDR2 YYREEE (reference sequence). V gave up 4 bases and J gave up 4 bases; unmatched junction bases: 7. This CDR3 region has 16 residues.

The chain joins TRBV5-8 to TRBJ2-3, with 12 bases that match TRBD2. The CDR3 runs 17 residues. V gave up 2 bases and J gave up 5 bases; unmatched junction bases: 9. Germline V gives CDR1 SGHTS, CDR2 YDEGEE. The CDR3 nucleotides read TGTGCCAGCAGCTTAACTCTAGCGGGAGGGCCCGGAGATACGCAGTATTTT. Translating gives CASSLTLAGGPGDTQYF.

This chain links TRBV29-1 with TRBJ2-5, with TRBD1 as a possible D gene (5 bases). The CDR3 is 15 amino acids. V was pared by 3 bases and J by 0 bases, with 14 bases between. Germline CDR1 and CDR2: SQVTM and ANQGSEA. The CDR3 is CSVESRAWYQETQYF. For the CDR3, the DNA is TGCAGCGTTGAGAGCAGGGCCTGGTACCAAGAGACCCAGTACTTC.

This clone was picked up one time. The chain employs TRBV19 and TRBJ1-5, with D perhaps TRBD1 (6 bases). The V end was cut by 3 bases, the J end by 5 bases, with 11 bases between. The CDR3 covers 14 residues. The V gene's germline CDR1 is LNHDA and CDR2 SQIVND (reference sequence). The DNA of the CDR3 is TGTGCCAGTAGTATCCGACAGGTGGATCAGCCCCAGCATTTT. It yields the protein CASSIRQVDQPQHF.

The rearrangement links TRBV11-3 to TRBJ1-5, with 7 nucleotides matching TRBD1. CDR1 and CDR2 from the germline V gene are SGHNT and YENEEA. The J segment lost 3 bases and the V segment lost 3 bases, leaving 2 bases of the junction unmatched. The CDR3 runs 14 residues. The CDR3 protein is CASSLTGTNQPQHF. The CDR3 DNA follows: TGTGCCAGCAGCTTGACAGGGACCAATCAGCCCCAGCATTTT.

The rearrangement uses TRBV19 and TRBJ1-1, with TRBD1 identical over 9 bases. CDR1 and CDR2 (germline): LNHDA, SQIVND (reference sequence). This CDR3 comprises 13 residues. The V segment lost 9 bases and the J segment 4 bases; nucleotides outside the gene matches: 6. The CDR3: CASSDRGFTEAFF. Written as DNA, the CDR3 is TGTGCCAGCTCGGACAGGGGCTTCACTGAAGCTTTCTTT.

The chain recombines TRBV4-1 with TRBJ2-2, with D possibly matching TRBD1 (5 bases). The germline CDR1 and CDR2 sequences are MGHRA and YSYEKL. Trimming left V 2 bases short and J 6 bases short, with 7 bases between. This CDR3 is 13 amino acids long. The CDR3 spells CASSQQGSGELFF. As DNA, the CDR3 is TGCGCCAGCAGCCAACAGGGTTCCGGGGAGCTGTTTTTT.

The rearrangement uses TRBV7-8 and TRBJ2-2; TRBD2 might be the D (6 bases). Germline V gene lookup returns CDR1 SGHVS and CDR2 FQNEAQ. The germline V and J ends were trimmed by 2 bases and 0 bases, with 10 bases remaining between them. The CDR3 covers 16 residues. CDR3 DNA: TGTGCCAGCAGCTTACGGGCTAGCGCGAACACCGGGGAGCTGTTTTTT. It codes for CASSLRASANTGELFF.

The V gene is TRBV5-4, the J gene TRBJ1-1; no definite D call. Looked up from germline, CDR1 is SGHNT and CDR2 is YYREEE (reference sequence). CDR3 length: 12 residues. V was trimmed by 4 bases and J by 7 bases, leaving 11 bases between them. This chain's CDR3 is CASSPAGGEAFF. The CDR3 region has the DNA TGTGCCAGCAGCCCGGCGGGAGGTGAAGCTTTCTTT.

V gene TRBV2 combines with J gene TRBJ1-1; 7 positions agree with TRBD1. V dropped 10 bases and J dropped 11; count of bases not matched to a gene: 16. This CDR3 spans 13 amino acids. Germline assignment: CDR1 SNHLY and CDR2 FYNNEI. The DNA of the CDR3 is TGTGCCACCAAACGACAGGGTGTAGCGGAGGCTTTCTTT. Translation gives CATKRQGVAEAFF.

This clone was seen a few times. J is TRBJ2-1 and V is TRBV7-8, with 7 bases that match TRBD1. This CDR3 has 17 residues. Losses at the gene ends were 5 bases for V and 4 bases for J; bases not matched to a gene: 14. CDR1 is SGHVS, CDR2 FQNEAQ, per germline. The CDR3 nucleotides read TGTGCCAGCAGCACCTACAGACCGGGACAGAGATACAATGAGCAGTTCTTC. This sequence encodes CASSTYRPGQRYNEQFF.

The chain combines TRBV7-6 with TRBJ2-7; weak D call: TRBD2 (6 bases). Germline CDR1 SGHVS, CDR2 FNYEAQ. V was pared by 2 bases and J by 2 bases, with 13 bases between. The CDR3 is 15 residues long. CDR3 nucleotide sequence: TGTGCCAGCAGCTTATCTCGCGGGGCCACCTACGAGCAGTACTTC. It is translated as CASSLSRGATYEQYF.

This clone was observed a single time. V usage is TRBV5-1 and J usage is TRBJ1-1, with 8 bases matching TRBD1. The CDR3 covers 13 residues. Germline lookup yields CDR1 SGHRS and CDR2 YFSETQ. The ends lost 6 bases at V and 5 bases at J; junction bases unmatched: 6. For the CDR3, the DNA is TGCGCCAGCATGACGACAGGGGAAACTGAAGCTTTCTTT. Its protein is CASMTTGETEAFF.

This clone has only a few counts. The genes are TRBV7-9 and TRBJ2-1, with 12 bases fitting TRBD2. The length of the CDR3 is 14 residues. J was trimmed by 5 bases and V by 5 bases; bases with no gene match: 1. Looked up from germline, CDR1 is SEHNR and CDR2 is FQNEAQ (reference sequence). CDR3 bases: TGTGCCAGCAGCACTAGCGGGGGGAACAATGAGCAGTTCTTC. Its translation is CASSTSGGNNEQFF.

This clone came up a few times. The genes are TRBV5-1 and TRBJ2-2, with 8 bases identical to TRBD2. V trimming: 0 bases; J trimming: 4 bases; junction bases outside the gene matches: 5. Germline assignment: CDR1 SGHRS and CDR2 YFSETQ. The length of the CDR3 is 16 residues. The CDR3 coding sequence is TGCGCCAGCAGCTTGGAATGGCTAGCGGGCACCGGGGAGCTGTTTTTT. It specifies CASSLEWLAGTGELFF.

DNA for the CDR3: TGTGCCAGTATGGGCAGGCAGAATCAGCCCCAGCATTTT. It yields the protein CASMGRQNQPQHF. The V gene is TRBV19, the J gene TRBJ1-5; no reliable D call. Germline CDR1 is LNHDA and CDR2 is SQIVND (reference sequence). V was shortened by 7 bases and J by 4 bases, with 11 bases between the two germline ends. This CDR3 region has 13 residues.

CDR3 nucleotides: TGTGCCAGCAGTTCCCCGCCCCGGACAGGGAGCACTGAAGCTTTCTTT. Its protein is CASSSPPRTGSTEAFF. The chain links TRBV28 to TRBJ1-1, with 8 positions matching TRBD1. Germline V lookup: CDR1 MDHEN, CDR2 SYDVKM. This CDR3 contains 16 residues. The ends lost 4 bases at V and 4 bases at J; junction bases unmatched: 11. The full variable domain, rest sourced from reference TRBV28 and TRBJ1-1, is DVKVTQSSRYLVKRTGEKVFLECVQDMDHENMFWYRQDPGLGLRLIYFSYDVKMKEKGDIPEGYSVSREKKERFSLILESASTNQTSMYLCASSSPPRTGSTEAFFGQGTRLTVV.

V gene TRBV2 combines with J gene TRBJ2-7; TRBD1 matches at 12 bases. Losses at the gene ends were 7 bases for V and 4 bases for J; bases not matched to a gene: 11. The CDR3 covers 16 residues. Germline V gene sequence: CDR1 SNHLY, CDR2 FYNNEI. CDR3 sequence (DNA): TGTGCCAGCACCCACCCAGGGACAGGGGGCGGGTACGAGCAGTACTTC. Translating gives CASTHPGTGGGYEQYF.

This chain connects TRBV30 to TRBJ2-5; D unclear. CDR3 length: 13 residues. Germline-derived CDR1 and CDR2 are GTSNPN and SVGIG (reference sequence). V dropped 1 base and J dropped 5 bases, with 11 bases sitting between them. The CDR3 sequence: CAWSGTVRETQYF. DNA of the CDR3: TGTGCCTGGAGTGGTACAGTACGGGAGACCCAGTACTTC.

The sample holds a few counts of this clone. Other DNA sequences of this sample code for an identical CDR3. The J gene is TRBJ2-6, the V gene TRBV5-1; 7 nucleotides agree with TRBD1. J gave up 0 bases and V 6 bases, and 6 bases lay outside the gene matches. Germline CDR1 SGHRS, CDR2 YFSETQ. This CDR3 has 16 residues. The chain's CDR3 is CASTRDRSSGANVLTF. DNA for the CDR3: TGCGCCAGCACCAGGGACAGATCCTCTGGGGCCAACGTCCTGACTTTC.

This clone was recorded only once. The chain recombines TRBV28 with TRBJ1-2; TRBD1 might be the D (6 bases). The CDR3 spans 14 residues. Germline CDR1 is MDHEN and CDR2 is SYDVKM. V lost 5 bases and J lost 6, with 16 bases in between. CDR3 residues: CASSTLGGPHGYTF. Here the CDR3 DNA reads TGTGCCAGCAGTACCCTCGGGGGGCCTCATGGCTACACCTTC.

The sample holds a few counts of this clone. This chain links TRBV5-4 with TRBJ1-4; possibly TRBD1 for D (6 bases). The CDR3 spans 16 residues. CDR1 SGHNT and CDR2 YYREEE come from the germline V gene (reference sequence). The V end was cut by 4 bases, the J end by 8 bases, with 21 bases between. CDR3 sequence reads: CASSPTRGQGEEKLFF. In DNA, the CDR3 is TGTGCCAGCAGCCCAACGCGGGGGCAGGGTGAGGAAAAACTGTTTTTT.

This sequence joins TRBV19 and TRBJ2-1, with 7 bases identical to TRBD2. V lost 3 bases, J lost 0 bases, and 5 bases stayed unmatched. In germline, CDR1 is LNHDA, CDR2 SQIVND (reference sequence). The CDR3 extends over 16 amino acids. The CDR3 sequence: CASSIRRGSSYNEQFF. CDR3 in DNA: TGTGCCAGTAGTATTCGGCGCGGGAGCTCCTACAATGAGCAGTTCTTC.

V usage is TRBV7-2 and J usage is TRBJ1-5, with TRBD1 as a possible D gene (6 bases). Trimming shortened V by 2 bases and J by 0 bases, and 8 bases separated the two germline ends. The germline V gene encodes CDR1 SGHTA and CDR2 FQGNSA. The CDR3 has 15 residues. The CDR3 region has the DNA TGTGCCAGCAGCTTAAGGACAGTTAGCAATCAGCCCCAGCATTTT. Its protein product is CASSLRTVSNQPQHF. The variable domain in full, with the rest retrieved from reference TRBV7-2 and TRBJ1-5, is GAGVSQSPSNKVTEKGKDVELRCDPISGHTALYWYRQSLGQGLEFLIYFQGNSAPDKSGLPSDRFSAERTGGSVSTLTIQRTQQEDSAVYLCASSLRTVSNQPQHFGDGTRLSIL.